These 10 T cell receptor beta chains originate from one sample sequenced in a study of T cells in Graves' hyperthyroidism and ophthalmopathy. RNA transcripts were the template for amplifying TCR beta CDR3 regions. Carried out on the TCR CDR3, a first-round RT-PCR used the HTBI primer set. Using its own MiXCR run on the multiplex PCR reads, TCRdb lists one record per CDR3 protein. The sample consists of some 250,000 distinct CDR3 sequences, about 14% of them appearing once. Sequencing was carried out using blood. Receptors originate from a woman aged 40-49 years with Graves' hyperthyroidism that later progressed to Graves' ophthalmopathy.

This clonotype has ten or more counts. The chain uses TRBV5-1 and TRBJ2-7, with 7 bases identical to TRBD1. Germline trimming cut 4 bases from V and 3 bases from J; bases unmatched to any gene: 7. The CDR3 sequence is 14 residues long. Per the germline V gene, CDR1 is SGHRS and CDR2 is YFSETQ. As DNA, the CDR3 is TGCGCCAGCAGCCTATTGACAGGGAACTACGAGCAGTACTTC. Its translation is CASSLLTGNYEQYF.

This clonotype has a count of ten or more. This sequence joins TRBV6-5 and TRBJ2-3; D not resolved. Per the germline V gene, CDR1 is MNHEY and CDR2 is SVGAGI. Trimming left V 2 bases short and J 2 bases short, with 5 bases between. The CDR3 covers 13 residues. The CDR3 DNA reads as TGTGCCAGCAGTTACCCCCCCACAGATACGCAGTATTTT. Its translation: CASSYPPTDTQYF.

This clonotype showed up just a few times. This chain connects TRBV5-1 to TRBJ1-6; D gene ambiguous. Germline V gives CDR1 SGHRS, CDR2 YFSETQ. The CDR3 runs to 15 residues. V lost 0 bases and J lost 7, with 11 bases in between. CDR3 coding DNA: TGCGCCAGCAGCTTGGGCGGGGTGGGGAATTCACCCCTCCACTTT. This gives the protein CASSLGGVGNSPLHF.

This clonotype was picked up many times. The chain carries TRBV2 and TRBJ2-4; D uncertain. Germline V gives CDR1 SNHLY, CDR2 FYNNEI. Trimming pared 8 bases from V and 1 base from J, leaving 12 bases between. The length of the CDR3 is 14 residues. The CDR3 protein is CASLDPLAKNIQYF. The CDR3 coding sequence is TGTGCCAGCCTAGATCCTCTGGCCAAAAACATTCAGTACTTC.

Many counts were recorded for this clonotype. The V gene is TRBV6-2 or TRBV6-3, the J gene TRBJ2-3; D uncertain. Trimming shortened V by 6 bases and J by 8 bases, and 21 bases separated the two germline ends. Germline lookup yields CDR1 MNHEY and CDR2 SVGEGT. The length of the CDR3 is 15 residues. CDR3 amino acids: CASRPRGKADATQYF. As DNA, the CDR3 is TGTGCCAGCAGACCCCGCGGCAAGGCGGATGCTACGCAGTATTTT.

The table lists this clonotype with a count of one. The chain employs TRBV6-9 and TRBJ1-1; TRBD1 matches 7 bases. CDR3 size: 14 residues. V lost 6 bases to trimming and J lost 4 bases; unmatched junction nucleotides: 8. Germline CDR1 MNHGY, CDR2 SVAAGI. CDR3 DNA sequence: TGTGCCAGCAGATATCAGGCAGGGGGCACTGAAGCTTTCTTT. Amino acid sequence: CASRYQAGGTEAFF.

This clonotype was found many times. The genes are TRBV11-2 and TRBJ2-1; D might be TRBD1 or TRBD2, each matching 5 bases. Trimming removed 5 bases from V and 5 bases from J, with 13 bases in between. In germline, CDR1 is SGHAT, CDR2 FQNNGV. CDR3 size: 14 residues. The CDR3 reads CASSILGRDNEQFF. DNA of the CDR3: TGTGCCAGCAGCATACTGGGACGAGACAATGAGCAGTTCTTC.

This clonotype came up many times. This chain connects TRBV11-2 to TRBJ2-7; 15 bases line up with TRBD2. The CDR3 consists of 15 residues. V lost 6 bases and J lost 6; bases outside the gene matches: 6. In germline, CDR1 is SGHAT, CDR2 FQNNGV. Written as DNA, the CDR3 is TGTGCCAGCAGGGGACTAGCGGGAGGATCCCTCGAGCAGTACTTC. Translation gives CASRGLAGGSLEQYF.

The rearrangement joins TRBV7-3 to TRBJ2-1; D remains ambiguous. Trimming took off 7 bases at V and 0 bases at J, with 10 bases between the two ends. Germline CDR1 is SGHTA and CDR2 is FQGTGA. The CDR3 has 14 amino acids. DNA of the CDR3: TGTGCCAGCAAGGTCCGCGGCTCCTACAATGAGCAGTTCTTC. Translation gives CASKVRGSYNEQFF.

The chain's CDR3 is CSARDTGGRNYGYTF. The CDR3 bases are TGCAGTGCTAGAGATACAGGGGGCCGAAACTATGGCTACACCTTC. The gene calls are TRBV20-1 and TRBJ1-2, with 9 nucleotides matching TRBD1. J lost 2 bases, V lost 0 bases, and 4 bases had no gene match. Germline-derived CDR1 and CDR2 are DFQATT and SNEGSKA (reference sequence). CDR3 length: 15 amino acids.